The 21 T cell receptor beta chains reported below all come from one sample, sequenced in a study of blood T cell repertoires in COVID-19. Produced via immunoSEQ multiplex PCR; TCRdb's table is partial and in-frame only. The sample contains about 150,000 clones, 75% to 85% of which appear only once. The sample taken for sequencing was peripheral blood. These receptor sequences come from a woman between 50 and 59 years old with acute or convalescent COVID-19.

V is TRBV4-3 and J is TRBJ1-4; D uncertain. Germline-derived CDR1 and CDR2 are LGHNA and YSLEER. This CDR3 has 13 amino acids. Trimming pared 2 bases from V and 6 bases from J, leaving 7 bases between. The CDR3 DNA reads TGCGCCAGCAGCCAAACTAACGATGAAAAACTGTTTTTT. It specifies CASSQTNDEKLFF.

The V gene is TRBV6-1, the J gene TRBJ1-3; the match to TRBD1 covers 8 bases. V shed 2 bases and J 9 bases; nucleotides not matched to a gene: 15. From germline, CDR1 is MNHNS and CDR2 SASEGT. The CDR3 sequence is 17 residues long. CDR3 nucleotide sequence: TGTGCCAGCAGTGAAACGGCTTCAGGGGGCGCTTATTTCACCATATATTTT. This sequence encodes CASSETASGGAYFTIYF.

V gene TRBV4-1 combines with J gene TRBJ1-5; tentatively, D is TRBD1 (6 bases). The CDR3 is 17 amino acids. Trimming removed 0 bases at V and 1 base at J, with 13 bases between. Germline CDR1 reads MGHRA; CDR2 reads YSYEKL. The CDR3: CASSQDPGTLSNQPQHF. The CDR3 DNA reads as TGCGCCAGCAGCCAAGATCCCGGGACACTCAGCAATCAGCCCCAGCATTTT.

The rearrangement uses TRBV27 and TRBJ2-1, with TRBD2 matching 7 bases. Germline CDR1 and CDR2: MNHEY and SMNVEV (reference sequence). The length of the CDR3 is 15 residues. V lost 6 bases to trimming and J lost 10 bases; unmatched junction nucleotides: 15. The CDR3 protein is CASRAGTTYDREQFF. In DNA form, the CDR3 reads TGTGCCAGCAGGGCAGGGACTACCTACGATAGGGAGCAGTTCTTC.

The J gene is TRBJ2-7, the V gene TRBV7-9, with D perhaps matching TRBD1 (6 bases). The CDR3 totals 14 residues. Germline V CDR1 and CDR2: SEHNR, FQNEAQ (reference sequence). V lost 3 bases and J 1 base, leaving 10 bases between the germline ends. In DNA form, the CDR3 reads TGTGCCAGCAGCTTGGGACAAATATCCTACGAGCAGTACTTC. As protein: CASSLGQISYEQYF.

The V gene is TRBV19, the J gene TRBJ1-2; 9 nucleotides match TRBD1. CDR3 length equals 18 residues. Trimming took 7 bases from V and 5 from J; bases not matched to a gene: 20. Germline V gene lookup returns CDR1 LNHDA and CDR2 SQIVND (reference sequence). CDR3 sequence (DNA): TGTGCCAGTATCCAAACCCCCCCCGGACAGGGGAGATGGTATGGCTACACCTTC. Encoded protein: CASIQTPPGQGRWYGYTF.

This chain uses TRBV7-2 with TRBJ1-2; weak D call: TRBD1 (5 bases). With 6 bases removed from V and 3 bases from J, the gap between germline ends came to 17 bases. Germline V gene data show CDR1 as SGHTA and CDR2 as FQGNSA. The CDR3 has 15 amino acids. CDR3 DNA sequence: TGTGCCAGCAGTCCCCGGAGGGGCACTCACTATGGCTACACCTTC. Its translation: CASSPRRGTHYGYTF.

The V call is TRBV3-1 (or the pseudogene TRBV3-2), the J call TRBJ1-6; 10 positions agree with TRBD1. CDR3 length equals 15 residues. Germline-derived CDR1 and CDR2 are LGHDT and YNNKEL (reference sequence). J lost 10 bases, V lost 3 bases, and 6 bases had no gene match. The CDR3 region is CASSQGTGVRSPLHF. As DNA, the CDR3 is TGTGCCAGCAGCCAGGGGACAGGGGTTCGATCACCCCTCCACTTT.

V and J are TRBV7-6 and TRBJ1-3, with D tentatively TRBD1 (5 bases). The V gene's germline CDR1 is SGHVS and CDR2 FNYEAQ. Deletions cut 0 bases from V and 0 bases from J, with 9 bases between. The CDR3 consists of 16 residues. CDR3 nucleotide sequence: TGTGCCAGCAGCTTAGCCGGGGGGTTCTCTGGAAACACCATATATTTT. As protein: CASSLAGGFSGNTIYF.

The chain combines TRBV25-1 with TRBJ1-1, with a weak D call TRBD1 (6 bases). V was shortened by 6 bases and J by 5 bases, with 13 bases between the two germline ends. Germline loops: CDR1 MGHDK, CDR2 SYGVNS. The CDR3 sequence is 13 residues long. The CDR3 is CASRRGRETEAFF. In DNA, the CDR3 is TGTGCCAGCAGAAGGGGGAGAGAGACTGAAGCTTTCTTT.

The chain combines TRBV9 with TRBJ2-2; TRBD1 matches 8 bases. Germline V gene data show CDR1 as SGDLS and CDR2 as YYNGEE. The CDR3 sequence is 15 residues long. V lost 3 bases, J lost 3 bases, and 4 bases stayed unmatched. The CDR3 DNA reads as TGTGCCAGCAGCGGTCGACAGGGGTACACCGGGGAGCTGTTTTTT. Translation: CASSGRQGYTGELFF. Combining the CDR3 with reference TRBV9 and TRBJ2-2 gives the whole variable domain DSGVTQTPKHLITATGQRVTLRCSPRSGDLSVYWYQQSLDQGLQFLIQYYNGEERAKGNILERFSAQQFPDLHSELNLSSLELGDSALYFCASSGRQGYTGELFFGEGSRLTVL.

This chain uses TRBV2 with TRBJ1-4; no clear D gene. V was clipped by 6 bases and J by 13 bases, with 24 bases between them. The CDR3 has 15 amino acids. Germline V gives CDR1 SNHLY, CDR2 FYNNEI. The CDR3 nucleotides read TGTGCCAGCAGGGCACAGTTGGGCTCCGTGGTCGGACTGTTTTTT. This encodes CASRAQLGSVVGLFF.

The chain joins TRBV2 to TRBJ2-2; no firm D call. CDR1 is SNHLY and CDR2 is FYNNEI in the germline V gene. V was cut by 8 bases and J by 2 bases, with 15 bases left in between. The CDR3 extends over 15 amino acids. The CDR3 DNA sequence: TGTGCCAGCCTTGACACACGAAAAAACACCGGGGAGCTGTTTTTT. This encodes CASLDTRKNTGELFF.

The chain has TRBV12-3 or TRBV12-4 and TRBJ1-1, with D unresolved. Trimming left V 1 base short and J 5 bases short, with 5 bases between. The CDR3 has 12 residues. The CDR3 is CASSLVRTEAFF. CDR3 sequence (DNA): TGTGCCAGCAGTTTAGTGAGAACTGAAGCTTTCTTT.

This clone was detected only a few times. The chain links TRBV28 to TRBJ1-2, with 9 bases aligning to TRBD1. The V gene's germline CDR1 is MDHEN and CDR2 SYDVKM. V dropped 6 bases and J dropped 2; count of bases not matched to a gene: 13. The CDR3 loop spans 17 amino acids. The CDR3 region has the DNA TGTGCCAGCAGGGCCCATACATTGGACAGGGGAAACTATGGCTACACCTTC. This encodes CASRAHTLDRGNYGYTF.

This clone has just one count. The V and J genes are TRBV7-8 and TRBJ2-3; tentative D call: TRBD1 (5 bases). The CDR3 spans 15 residues. The V and J ends lost 5 bases and 3 bases respectively, with 15 bases between them. Germline CDR1 reads SGHVS; CDR2 reads FQNEAQ. CDR3 nucleotides: TGTGCCAGCAGCCCCCGACGGACAAAGACAGATACGCAGTATTTT. Amino acid sequence: CASSPRRTKTDTQYF.

The V call is TRBV6-5, the J call TRBJ2-6; no clear D. This CDR3 contains 15 residues. Per germline, CDR1 MNHEY and CDR2 SVGAGI. Trimming removed 5 bases at V and 0 bases at J, with 8 bases between. For the CDR3, the DNA is TGTGCCAGCAGTAATACTGACTCTGGGGCCAACGTCCTGACTTTC. Its translation is CASSNTDSGANVLTF.

The table lists this clone with a few counts. V and J are TRBV18 and TRBJ2-7; D perhaps matches TRBD1 (5 bases). V was pared by 2 bases and J by 5 bases, with 22 bases between. Germline CDR1 is KGHSH and CDR2 is LQKENI. This CDR3 is built from 17 residues. In nucleotides, the CDR3 is TGTGCCAGCTCACCAAAGCGTCCTAAACAGGATCCTAACGAGCAGTACTTC. Encoded protein: CASSPKRPKQDPNEQYF.

The V call is TRBV4-3, the J call TRBJ1-1; D remains ambiguous. CDR1 is LGHNA, CDR2 YSLEER, per germline. Trimming removed 1 base at V and 2 bases at J, with 2 bases between. The CDR3 length is 12 residues. This chain's CDR3 is CASSQANTEAFF. The CDR3 DNA sequence: TGCGCCAGCAGCCAAGCTAACACTGAAGCTTTCTTT.

V and J are TRBV18 and TRBJ1-1; a possible D gene is TRBD1 (6 bases). V was pared by 0 bases and J by 2 bases, with 10 bases between. This CDR3 is 15 amino acids long. CDR1 is KGHSH and CDR2 is LQKENI in the germline V gene. CDR3 bases: TGTGCCAGCTCACCACCGTCCAGGGGCAACACTGAAGCTTTCTTT. Translated, it gives CASSPPSRGNTEAFF.

The chain couples TRBV29-1 to TRBJ2-1; no clear D gene. This CDR3 is built from 12 residues. Deletions cut 4 bases from V and 6 bases from J, with 10 bases between. In germline, CDR1 is SQVTM, CDR2 ANQGSEA. The CDR3 DNA reads TGCAGCGTTGTCGGTACCCGCAATGAGCAGTTCTTC. The encoded protein is CSVVGTRNEQFF.